What follows are 5 T cell receptor beta chains derived from one specimen sequenced in a study of blood T cells in healthy people across ages. Primed by a sample-barcoded 5' primer and a J-beta primer mix, a second PCR proceeded for roughly 6 to 12 cycles. TCRdb recomputed calls from the 5' RACE reads with MiXCR, one row per CDR3 protein. Here the sample spans over 1,200,000 distinct CDR3 sequences, roughly 59% being singletons. Sequencing was performed on blood. These TCRs come from a man aged 18-30 years in good health.

The CDR3 sequence: CASSESRGWQYF. In DNA, the CDR3 is TGTGCCAGCAGTGAATCGAGGGGCTGGCAGTATTTT. This sequence joins TRBV2 and TRBJ2-3; D tentatively reads TRBD1 or TRBD2 (5 bases each). The CDR3 loop spans 12 amino acids. The V gene lost 2 bases and the J gene lost 11 bases, with 11 bases spanning the gap. Germline CDR1 and CDR2: SNHLY and FYNNEI.

There are a few counts of this clonotype. This rearrangement joins TRBV27 to TRBJ2-1, with 9 bases identical to TRBD2. The CDR3 runs 13 residues. V shed 7 bases, J shed 8 bases, and the junction held 6 bases outside the gene matches. Germline-derived CDR1 and CDR2 are MNHEY and SMNVEV (reference sequence). The CDR3 DNA reads TGTGCCAGCACCGGACTAGCGAAACATGAGCAGTTCTTC. Translation: CASTGLAKHEQFF.

This clonotype appeared a single time. CDR3 in amino acids: CSAESDSYKQYF. CDR3 coding DNA: TGCAGTGCTGAAAGCGACTCCTACAAGCAGTACTTC. V is TRBV20-1 and J is TRBJ2-5, with D uncertain. The CDR3 is made up of 12 amino acids. V lost 5 bases and J lost 11, with 18 bases in between. CDR1 is DFQATT and CDR2 is SNEGSKA in the germline V gene (reference sequence).

The chain combines TRBV6-2 or TRBV6-3 with TRBJ1-2, with no clear D. Trimming took off 7 bases at V and 4 bases at J, with 13 bases between the two ends. Germline lookup yields CDR1 MNHEY and CDR2 SVGEGT. The CDR3 extends over 13 amino acids. In DNA, the CDR3 is TGTGCCAGCATGGCGACACCGGTCTATGGCTACACCTTC. Amino acids: CASMATPVYGYTF.

This clonotype was detected only a few times. The chain links TRBV27 to TRBJ2-7; TRBD2 agrees at 10 bases. Germline CDR1 reads MNHEY; CDR2 reads SMNVEV (reference sequence). V was clipped by 5 bases and J by 2 bases; unmatched bases: 3. There are 14 residues in the CDR3. This CDR3 is CASSLLAGTYEQYF. The CDR3 region has the DNA TGTGCCAGCAGTCTACTAGCGGGGACCTACGAGCAGTACTTC.